This passage covers 22 T cell receptor beta chains from one sample sequenced in a study of blood T cells in healthy people across ages. For the second PCR, which ran for about 6 to 11 cycles, a sample-barcoded 5' primer and a J-beta primer mix were used. TCRdb re-analysed the 5' RACE reads in MiXCR, keeping a single row per CDR3 protein. In the table there are roughly 2 million distinct CDR3 sequences, 40% to 55% of which are singletons. The source material was blood. These receptors all stem from a woman aged 40 to 50 in good health.

As concerns this clonotype: One end of the junction does not line up with germline, which may come from a read error. This chain connects TRBV20-1 to TRBJ2-3; 9 nucleotides agree with TRBD2. The CDR3 is 15 residues long. Per the germline V gene, CDR1 is DFQATT and CDR2 is SNEGSKA (reference sequence). For the CDR3, the DNA is TGCAGTGCTACGTATAGCGGGGGCAGCACAGATACGCGGTATTTT. This translates into CSATYSGGSTDTRYF.

In this sample, this clonotype turned up a few times. This sequence joins TRBV28 and TRBJ2-3, with TRBD1 matching 9 bases. Trimming removed 5 bases from V and 4 bases from J; junction bases left unmatched: 4. From germline, CDR1 is MDHEN and CDR2 SYDVKM. The CDR3 extends over 14 amino acids. The CDR3 region has the DNA TGTGCCAGCAGTCCACAGGGGGCCCCAGATACGCAGTATTTT. Protein product: CASSPQGAPDTQYF. The whole variable domain, filled in from reference TRBV28 and TRBJ2-3, reads DVKVTQSSRYLVKRTGEKVFLECVQDMDHENMFWYRQDPGLGLRLIYFSYDVKMKEKGDIPEGYSVSREKKERFSLILESASTNQTSMYLCASSPQGAPDTQYFGPGTRLTVL.

The chain carries TRBV6-2 or TRBV6-3 and TRBJ2-5; possibly TRBD2 for D (5 bases). The V end was cut by 5 bases, the J end by 4 bases, with 14 bases between. Germline CDR1 is MNHEY and CDR2 is SVGEGT. The CDR3 is 14 amino acids. CDR3 protein: CASSKGSPRETQYF. The CDR3 bases are TGTGCCAGCAGTAAAGGGAGCCCTCGAGAGACCCAGTACTTC.

The sample holds a few counts of this clonotype. The V gene is TRBV7-9, the J gene TRBJ2-4; TRBD2 matches at 7 bases. The end of the DNA is better explained by TRBJ2-7, so the J call may be wrong. The germline CDR1 and CDR2 sequences are SEHNR and FQNEAQ (reference sequence). This CDR3 spans 14 amino acids. Here the CDR3 DNA reads TGTGCCAGCAGCTTTTCTGGGACTAATCGCGAGCAGTACTTC. Encoded protein: CASSFSGTNREQYF.

This clonotype was recorded at least ten times. With a much larger clone just one base away, this may be a read error. The chain is built from TRBV12-3 or TRBV12-4 and TRBJ2-1; tentative D call: TRBD2 (7 bases). The DNA end is more similar to TRBJ2-7, so the J call may be wrong. CDR3 size: 16 residues. The DNA for the CDR3 is TGTGCCAGCAGTCCACCGGGGGGCAGCTCCTACAATGAGCAGTACTTC. This codes for CASSPPGGSSYNEQYF.

The rearrangement links TRBV20-1 to TRBJ2-7; D remains ambiguous. V lost 0 bases and J lost 2, with 11 bases in between. This CDR3 spans 14 amino acids. The germline V gene encodes CDR1 DFQATT and CDR2 SNEGSKA (reference sequence). The DNA for the CDR3 is TGCAGTGCTAGAGATCTAGAGGTGGCCTACGAGCAGTACTTC. It is translated as CSARDLEVAYEQYF.

The chain links TRBV6-1 to TRBJ2-2; D is ambiguous. The CDR3 is 14 amino acids. The germline gives CDR1 MNHNS, CDR2 SASEGT. With 6 bases removed from V and 1 base from J, the gap between germline ends came to 9 bases. The CDR3 protein is CASRVSGNTGELFF. CDR3 bases: TGTGCCAGCAGGGTTTCCGGGAACACCGGGGAGCTGTTTTTT.

This clonotype appeared once. V usage is TRBV5-1 and J usage is TRBJ2-3; 11 bases are shared with TRBD2. The ends lost 0 bases at V and 2 bases at J; junction bases unmatched: 5. CDR1 SGHRS and CDR2 YFSETQ come from the germline V gene. The CDR3 has 17 residues. CDR3 nucleotides: TGCGCCAGCAGCTTGGACTTGACTAGCGGGATCACAGATACGCAGTATTTT. Protein: CASSLDLTSGITDTQYF.

J is TRBJ2-7 and V is TRBV20-1, with 7 bases aligning to TRBD2. Germline V gene lookup returns CDR1 DFQATT and CDR2 SNEGSKA (reference sequence). V lost 0 bases to trimming and J lost 0 bases; unmatched junction nucleotides: 8. The CDR3 is made up of 16 amino acids. CDR3 region: CSARDLAGLVSYEQYF. The CDR3 bases are TGCAGTGCTAGAGATTTAGCGGGTCTGGTCTCCTACGAGCAGTACTTC.

The rearrangement joins TRBV15 to TRBJ2-5, with D uncertain. The V gene lost 5 bases and the J gene lost 2 bases, with 15 bases spanning the gap. This CDR3 contains 15 residues. From germline, CDR1 is LNHNV and CDR2 YYDKDF (reference sequence). This CDR3 is CATSRRVGSQETQYF. The CDR3 coding sequence is TGTGCCACCAGCCGTAGAGTAGGCTCACAAGAGACCCAGTACTTC.

The chain is built from TRBV6-4 and TRBJ1-2, with a weak D call TRBD1 (6 bases). With 5 bases removed from V and 9 bases from J, the gap between germline ends came to 19 bases. CDR3 length: 14 residues. Germline CDR1 is MRHNA and CDR2 is SNTAGT. The chain's CDR3 is CASSRSGRGDRYTF. For the CDR3, the DNA is TGTGCCAGCAGTCGTTCGGGCAGGGGTGATCGCTACACCTTC.

This clonotype appeared a few times. This rearrangement joins TRBV4-2 to TRBJ1-2, with TRBD1 identical over 7 bases. This CDR3 spans 15 amino acids. The V segment lost 0 bases and the J segment 4 bases; nucleotides outside the gene matches: 5. Germline V CDR1 and CDR2: LGHNA, YNFKEQ. The CDR3 reads CASSQEGQTFYGYTF. In DNA form, the CDR3 reads TGTGCCAGCAGCCAAGAGGGACAGACTTTCTATGGCTACACCTTC.

This clonotype was observed a single time. This rearrangement joins TRBV10-3 to TRBJ2-1, with unresolved D. Germline V gene lookup returns CDR1 ENHRY and CDR2 SYGVKD. This CDR3 spans 13 amino acids. Between the trimmed V and J ends, which lost 3 bases and 4 bases, there was a span of 7 bases. The CDR3 sequence: CAISDPDYNEQFF. The CDR3 region has the DNA TGTGCCATCAGTGATCCGGATTACAATGAGCAGTTCTTC.

The chain combines TRBV5-5 with TRBJ2-3; D may be TRBD1 (7 bases). Per the germline V gene, CDR1 is SGHKS and CDR2 is YYEKEE (reference sequence). The CDR3 has 16 residues. V gave up 2 bases and J gave up 0 bases, with 13 bases separating them. The CDR3 loop reads CASSFGGTASTDTQYF. The CDR3, as DNA: TGTGCCAGCAGCTTTGGCGGGACAGCTAGCACAGATACGCAGTATTTT.

This clonotype showed up just a few times. The chain combines TRBV25-1 with TRBJ2-7; no reliable D call. The germline V gene has CDR1 MGHDK and CDR2 SYGVNS. The CDR3 sequence is 14 residues long. Between the trimmed V and J ends, which lost 3 bases and 0 bases, there was a span of 9 bases. Here the CDR3 DNA reads TGTGCCAGCAGTGACCAAGGTAGCTCCTACGAGCAGTACTTC. Its translation: CASSDQGSSYEQYF.

This chain joins TRBV7-9 and TRBJ2-7, with TRBD1 matching over 7 bases. Germline trimming cut 1 base from V and 1 base from J; bases unmatched to any gene: 4. The germline CDR1 and CDR2 sequences are SEHNR and FQNEAQ (reference sequence). The CDR3 is 15 amino acids. The CDR3 here is CASSLGWDSSYEQYF. The CDR3 coding sequence is TGTGCCAGCAGCTTAGGGTGGGACAGTTCCTACGAGCAGTACTTC.

This clonotype was counted between two and nine times. The chain couples TRBV20-1 to TRBJ2-7; a weak D match, TRBD2 (7 bases). Per germline, CDR1 DFQATT and CDR2 SNEGSKA (reference sequence). V dropped 3 bases and J dropped 4 bases, with 25 bases sitting between them. The CDR3 contains 17 residues. CDR3 residues: CSARGREGGLDSYEQYF. CDR3 sequence (DNA): TGCAGTGCTAGGGGAAGGGAGGGGGGGCTAGATTCATACGAGCAGTACTTC.

This chain joins TRBV12-3 or TRBV12-4 and TRBJ2-5; 9 bases align to TRBD1. Losses at the gene ends were 6 bases for V and 3 bases for J; bases not matched to a gene: 8. This CDR3 is 15 amino acids long. The CDR3 spells CASSSYRDREETQYF. As DNA, the CDR3 is TGTGCCAGCAGCAGCTATAGGGACAGGGAAGAGACCCAGTACTTC.

CDR3 sequence: CASTGDGGAGEQFF. DNA for the CDR3: TGTGCCAGCACCGGTGACGGGGGGGCAGGCGAGCAGTTCTTC. The chain links TRBV7-2 to TRBJ2-1, with 8 bases lining up with TRBD2. The junction had 12 bases not matched to a gene; V was cut back by 7 bases and J by 10 bases. This CDR3 comprises 14 residues. Germline CDR1 reads SGHTA; CDR2 reads FQGNSA.

The chain links TRBV12-3 or TRBV12-4 to TRBJ1-5; D possibly corresponds to TRBD1 (6 bases). The CDR3 runs 13 residues. V gave up 5 bases and J gave up 9 bases, with 14 bases separating them. CDR3: CASSPPGARPQHF. In DNA, the CDR3 is TGTGCCAGCAGTCCTCCGGGGGCGCGGCCCCAGCATTTT.

This clonotype was observed a handful of times. The chain employs TRBV7-9 and TRBJ2-7; 10 nucleotides line up with TRBD1. The germline V gene encodes CDR1 SEHNR and CDR2 FQNEAQ (reference sequence). V shed 5 bases and J 3 bases; nucleotides not matched to a gene: 16. CDR3 length: 18 amino acids. CDR3 coding DNA: TGTGCCAGCAGCCCAGTCGGGACAGGGGAACCGGGGGGCTACGAGCAGTACTTC. Residues: CASSPVGTGEPGGYEQYF. The full variable domain, in which reference TRBV7-9 and TRBJ2-7 provide the parts outside the CDR3, is DTGVSQNPRHKITKRGQNVTFRCDPISEHNRLYWYRQTLGQGPEFLTYFQNEAQLEKSRLLSDRFSAERPKGSFSTLEIQRTEQGDSAMYLCASSPVGTGEPGGYEQYFGPGTRLTVT.

This chain connects TRBV19 to TRBJ2-7; 7 bases align to TRBD1. The V segment lost 5 bases and the J segment 0 bases; nucleotides outside the gene matches: 10. The CDR3 is 16 residues long. CDR1 is LNHDA, CDR2 SQIVND, per germline (reference sequence). In DNA, the CDR3 is TGTGCCAGTAGTCCTGGGGGTACAGGGGCCTCCTACGAGCAGTACTTC. Its protein product is CASSPGGTGASYEQYF.